This TCR beta chain stems from a study of radiotherapy plus CTLA-4 blockade in lung cancer. The CDR3 covers 13 residues. Germline CDR1 and CDR2: SGHTA and FQGNSA. V shed 7 bases and J shed 1 base, with 10 bases lying between them. Profiling relied on immunoSEQ multiplex PCR, and the TCRdb table lists in-frame clones only, not all of them. The sample gives about 76,000 clones, about 78% of which show up once; approximately 24% is in the top ten. The TCR sequence derives from a human donor with non-small cell lung cancer whose response to radiotherapy plus ipilimumab could not be evaluated. Some clones in this sample may be carry-over from other donors' samples. The chain combines TRBV7-2 with TRBJ1-1; D gene ambiguous. This sample comprised peripheral blood, obtained from a patient treated with radiotherapy plus ipilimumab. CDR3 coding DNA: TGTGCCAGCACCCCGAGATGGAACACTGAAGCTTTCTTT. Encoded protein: CASTPRWNTEAFF.